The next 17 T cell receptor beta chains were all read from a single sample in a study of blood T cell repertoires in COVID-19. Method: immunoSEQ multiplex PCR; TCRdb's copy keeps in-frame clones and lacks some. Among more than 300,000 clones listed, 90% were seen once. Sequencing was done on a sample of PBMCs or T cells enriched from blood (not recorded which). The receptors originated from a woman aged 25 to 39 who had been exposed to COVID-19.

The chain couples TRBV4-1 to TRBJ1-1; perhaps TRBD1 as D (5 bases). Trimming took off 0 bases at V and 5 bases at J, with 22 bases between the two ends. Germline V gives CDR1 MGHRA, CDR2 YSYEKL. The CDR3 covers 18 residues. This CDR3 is CASSQEDVSQGRWTEAFF. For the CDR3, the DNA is TGCGCCAGCAGCCAAGAAGACGTTTCGCAGGGCCGATGGACTGAAGCTTTCTTT.

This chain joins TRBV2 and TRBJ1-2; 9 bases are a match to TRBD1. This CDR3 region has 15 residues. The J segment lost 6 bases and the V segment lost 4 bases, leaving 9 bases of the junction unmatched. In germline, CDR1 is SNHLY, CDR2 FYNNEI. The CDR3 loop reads CASSVYPGQGNGYTF. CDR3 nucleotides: TGTGCCAGCAGTGTTTATCCGGGACAGGGCAATGGCTACACCTTC.

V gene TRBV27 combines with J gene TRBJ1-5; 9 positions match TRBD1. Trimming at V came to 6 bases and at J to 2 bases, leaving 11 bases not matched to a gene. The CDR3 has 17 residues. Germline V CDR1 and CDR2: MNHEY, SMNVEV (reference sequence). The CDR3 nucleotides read TGTGCCAGCAGCCCCGGGACAGGGATCGCGGGCAATCAGCCCCAGCATTTT. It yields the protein CASSPGTGIAGNQPQHF.

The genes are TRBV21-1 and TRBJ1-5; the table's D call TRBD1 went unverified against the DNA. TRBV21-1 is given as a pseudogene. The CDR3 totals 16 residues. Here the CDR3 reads CASSKAFPGADQPQHF. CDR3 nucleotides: TGTGCCAGCAGCAAAGCGTTCCCAGGGGCCGATCAGCCCCAGCATTTT.

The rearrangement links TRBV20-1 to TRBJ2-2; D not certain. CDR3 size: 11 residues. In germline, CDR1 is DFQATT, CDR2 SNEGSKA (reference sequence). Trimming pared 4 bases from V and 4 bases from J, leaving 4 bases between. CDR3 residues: CSATRTGELFF. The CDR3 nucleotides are TGCAGTGCTACCCGCACCGGGGAGCTGTTTTTT.

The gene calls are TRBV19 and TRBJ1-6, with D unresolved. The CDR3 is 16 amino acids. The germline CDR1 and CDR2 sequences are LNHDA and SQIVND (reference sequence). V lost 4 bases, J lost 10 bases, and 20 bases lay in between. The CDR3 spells CASSTGWVPGGSPLHF. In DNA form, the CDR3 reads TGTGCCAGTAGTACCGGGTGGGTCCCAGGAGGGTCACCCCTCCACTTT.

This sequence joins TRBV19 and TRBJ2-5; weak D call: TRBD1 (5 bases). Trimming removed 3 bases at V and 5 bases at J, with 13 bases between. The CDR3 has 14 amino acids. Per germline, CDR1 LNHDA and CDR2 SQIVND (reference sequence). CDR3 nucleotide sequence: TGTGCCAGTAGTATGCAGGGTAGATATGAGACCCAGTACTTC. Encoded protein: CASSMQGRYETQYF.

CDR3 DNA: TGTGCCAGCAGCTTTAGCGGGGTAATATCCGGGGAGCTGTTTTTT. It is translated as CASSFSGVISGELFF. The rearrangement uses TRBV11-2 and TRBJ2-2; 8 bases are a match to TRBD2. Germline CDR1 reads SGHAT; CDR2 reads FQNNGV. Trimming took 3 bases from V and 6 from J; bases not matched to a gene: 6. The CDR3 loop spans 15 amino acids.

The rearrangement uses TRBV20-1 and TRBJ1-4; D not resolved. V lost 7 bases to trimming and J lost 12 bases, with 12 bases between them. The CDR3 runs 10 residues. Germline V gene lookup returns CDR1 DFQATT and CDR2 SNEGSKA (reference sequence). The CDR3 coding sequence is TGCAGTGTGGCGGGGTTGGAACTGTTTTTT. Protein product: CSVAGLELFF.

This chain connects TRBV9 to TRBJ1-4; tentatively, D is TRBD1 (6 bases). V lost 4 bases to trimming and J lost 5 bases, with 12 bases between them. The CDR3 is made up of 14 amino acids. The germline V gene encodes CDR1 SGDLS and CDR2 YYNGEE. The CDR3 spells CASSPDRRNEKLFF. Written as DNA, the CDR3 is TGTGCCAGCAGCCCCGACAGGCGGAATGAAAAACTGTTTTTT.

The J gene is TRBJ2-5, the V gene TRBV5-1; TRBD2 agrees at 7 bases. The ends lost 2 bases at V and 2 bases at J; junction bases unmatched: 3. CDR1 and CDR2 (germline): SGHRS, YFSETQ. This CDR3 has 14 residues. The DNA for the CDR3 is TGCGCCAGCAGCTTAATAGCGGGTCAAGAGACCCAGTACTTC. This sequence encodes CASSLIAGQETQYF.

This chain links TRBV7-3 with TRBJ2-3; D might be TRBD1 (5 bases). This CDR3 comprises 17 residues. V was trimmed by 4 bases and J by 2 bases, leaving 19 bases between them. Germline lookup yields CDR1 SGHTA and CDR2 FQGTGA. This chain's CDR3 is CASSSLGFGQSTDTQYF. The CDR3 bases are TGTGCCAGCAGCTCGTTGGGATTCGGACAATCCACAGATACGCAGTATTTT.

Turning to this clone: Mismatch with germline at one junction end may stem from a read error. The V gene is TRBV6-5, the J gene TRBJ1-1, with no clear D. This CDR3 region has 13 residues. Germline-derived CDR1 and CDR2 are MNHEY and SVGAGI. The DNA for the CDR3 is TGTGCCAGCAGCTACTCTCGAGTGGCTGAAGCTTTCTTT. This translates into CASSYSRVAEAFF.

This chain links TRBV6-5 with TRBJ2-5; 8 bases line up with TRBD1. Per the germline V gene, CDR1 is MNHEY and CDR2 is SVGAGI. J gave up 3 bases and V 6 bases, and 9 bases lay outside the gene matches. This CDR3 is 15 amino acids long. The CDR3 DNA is TGTGCCAGCAGGCGGACAGGGAGGCGAGAAGAGACCCAGTACTTC. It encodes CASRRTGRREETQYF.

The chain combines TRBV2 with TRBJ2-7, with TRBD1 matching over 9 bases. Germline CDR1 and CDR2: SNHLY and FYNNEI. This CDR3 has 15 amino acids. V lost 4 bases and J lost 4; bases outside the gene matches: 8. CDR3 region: CASSVGTGPYYEQYF. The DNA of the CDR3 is TGTGCCAGCAGTGTCGGGACAGGGCCTTATTACGAGCAGTACTTC.

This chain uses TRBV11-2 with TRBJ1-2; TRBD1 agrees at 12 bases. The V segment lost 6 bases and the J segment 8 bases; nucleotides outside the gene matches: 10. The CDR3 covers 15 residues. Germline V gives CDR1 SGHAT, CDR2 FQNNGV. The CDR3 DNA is TGTGCCAGCAGACCGAGGGACAGGGGGCAAGGAGGCTACACCTTC. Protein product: CASRPRDRGQGGYTF.

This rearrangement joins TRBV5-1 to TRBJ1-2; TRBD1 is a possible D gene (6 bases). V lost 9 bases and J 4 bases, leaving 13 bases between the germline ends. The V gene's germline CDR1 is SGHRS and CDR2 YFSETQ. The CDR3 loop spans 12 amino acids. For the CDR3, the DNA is TGCGCCACTACCAGGGGTAGCTATGGCTACACCTTC. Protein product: CATTRGSYGYTF.